The 28 T cell receptor beta chains reported below all come from one sample, sequenced in a study of T cell responses to AZD1222 COVID-19 vaccine. Sequencing used immunoSEQ multiplex PCR; TCRdb keeps in-frame clones, though not all of them. The sample contains roughly 180,000 clones, roughly nine tenths of which appear only once. The source material was peripheral blood, sampled 28 days after the second AZD1222 dose. Source of these receptors: an adult who received the AZD1222 COVID-19 vaccine.

The chain couples TRBV9 to TRBJ2-5, with D possibly matching TRBD1 (6 bases). V lost 0 bases and J lost 6, with 9 bases in between. CDR3 length equals 13 residues. The germline gives CDR1 SGDLS, CDR2 YYNGEE. The DNA for the CDR3 is TGTGCCAGCAGCGTAGGGCAGGGGCAGACCCAGTACTTC. Translated: CASSVGQGQTQYF.

The sample holds one count of this clone. The gene calls are TRBV7-2 and TRBJ2-7; 13 bases fit TRBD2. This CDR3 has 17 residues. Losses at the gene ends were 3 bases for V and 3 bases for J; bases not matched to a gene: 8. Germline CDR1 is SGHTA and CDR2 is FQGNSA. The DNA for the CDR3 is TGTGCCAGCAGCTTTTCTGGGACTAGCGGGAACTTCTACGAGCAGTACTTC. Translating it yields CASSFSGTSGNFYEQYF.

This clone was picked up one time. This chain uses TRBV6-6 with TRBJ2-7, with 10 bases lining up with TRBD2. This CDR3 is built from 14 residues. The J segment lost 2 bases and the V segment lost 7 bases, leaving 5 bases of the junction unmatched. CDR1 and CDR2 (germline): MNHNY, SVGAGI (reference sequence). The CDR3 is CASTGTSETYEQYF. In nucleotides, the CDR3 is TGTGCCAGCACCGGGACTAGCGAGACCTACGAGCAGTACTTC.

As for this clone: The sample holds other DNA sequences that translate to the same CDR3. The rearrangement uses TRBV30 and TRBJ1-1; possible D gene TRBD1, 5 bases. Looked up from germline, CDR1 is GTSNPN and CDR2 is SVGIG (reference sequence). The V and J ends lost 0 bases and 8 bases respectively, with 7 bases between them. This CDR3 contains 11 residues. Here the CDR3 reads CAWSVRGEAFF. The CDR3 DNA sequence: TGTGCCTGGAGTGTAAGGGGCGAAGCTTTCTTT.

V usage is TRBV11-3 and J usage is TRBJ1-1; D might be TRBD1 (6 bases). The CDR3 consists of 13 residues. In germline, CDR1 is SGHNT, CDR2 YENEEA. V gave up 5 bases and J gave up 3 bases, with 10 bases separating them. The CDR3 nucleotides read TGTGCCAGCAGCACAGGGATTTACACTGAAGCTTTCTTT. It specifies CASSTGIYTEAFF.

The genes are TRBV28 and TRBJ1-5, with D maybe TRBD1 (5 bases). Trimming shortened V by 5 bases and J by 1 base, and 6 bases separated the two germline ends. Per germline, CDR1 MDHEN and CDR2 SYDVKM. The CDR3 totals 13 residues. The CDR3 bases are TGTGCCAGCAGTCGGGACAGCAATCAGCCCCAGCATTTT. Translated: CASSRDSNQPQHF.

Worth noting for this clone: The junction does not match germline at one end; this may be a read error. The J gene is TRBJ2-7, the V gene TRBV2; TRBD1 agrees at 8 bases. CDR1 SNHLY and CDR2 FYNNEI come from the germline V gene. The CDR3 has 15 amino acids. The CDR3 loop is CASREGQGPSYEQYF. The DNA for the CDR3 is TGTGCCAGCAGGGAAGGACAGGGCCCCTCCTACGAGCAGTACTTC.

The chain combines TRBV30 with TRBJ2-3, with D perhaps matching TRBD2 (5 bases). CDR3 length: 14 amino acids. Germline CDR1 GTSNPN, CDR2 SVGIG (reference sequence). The V and J ends lost 2 bases and 8 bases respectively, with 17 bases between them. The CDR3 here is CAWSPPGNWGTQYF. Written as DNA, the CDR3 is TGTGCCTGGAGTCCCCCGGGGAACTGGGGTACGCAGTATTTT.

The CDR3 sequence: CASSAGPTGELFF. The CDR3 DNA sequence: TGTGCCAGCAGCGCGGGACCCACCGGGGAGCTGTTTTTT. The V and J genes are TRBV5-4 and TRBJ2-2; perhaps TRBD2 as D (6 bases). Per germline, CDR1 SGHNT and CDR2 YYREEE (reference sequence). This CDR3 spans 13 amino acids. V was clipped by 4 bases and J by 4 bases, with 8 bases between them. Full variable domain (missing parts from reference TRBV5-4 and TRBJ2-2): ETGVTQSPTHLIKTRGQQVTLRCSSQSGHNTVSWYQQALGQGPQFIFQYYREEENGRGNFPPRFSGLQFPNYSSELNVNALELDDSALYLCASSAGPTGELFFGEGSRLTVL.

This clone came up once. J is TRBJ1-2 and V is TRBV5-4; D is perhaps TRBD1 (5 bases). This CDR3 is 15 amino acids long. CDR1 is SGHNT and CDR2 is YYREEE in the germline V gene (reference sequence). V was cut by 4 bases and J by 2 bases, with 15 bases left in between. The CDR3 region is CASSPGARPNYGYTF. The CDR3 coding sequence is TGTGCCAGCAGCCCCGGGGCCAGACCCAACTATGGCTACACCTTC.

This clone occurred once. V and J are TRBV4-2 and TRBJ2-2; D remains unclear. Germline lookup yields CDR1 LGHNA and CDR2 YNFKEQ. The ends were cut back, 5 bases at V and 1 base at J, with 5 bases in the middle. This CDR3 has 13 amino acids. The CDR3 sequence: CASSRQNTGELFF. In DNA, the CDR3 is TGTGCCAGCAGCAGGCAGAACACCGGGGAGCTGTTTTTT.

The chain links TRBV10-3 to TRBJ2-7; TRBD1 aligns across 9 bases. Germline loops: CDR1 ENHRY, CDR2 SYGVKD. Trimming took 6 bases from V and 6 from J; bases not matched to a gene: 6. The CDR3 totals 13 residues. The CDR3 DNA follows: TGTGCCATCAGCCGGGACAGGGCATTCGAGCAGTACTTC. It is translated as CAISRDRAFEQYF.

The chain is built from TRBV20-1 and TRBJ2-7; TRBD1 is a possible D gene (6 bases). V lost 7 bases and J 6 bases, leaving 13 bases between the germline ends. CDR1 is DFQATT, CDR2 SNEGSKA, per germline (reference sequence). The CDR3 length is 11 residues. This CDR3 is CSGAQGSEQYF. As DNA, the CDR3 is TGCAGTGGTGCACAGGGCTCCGAGCAGTACTTC.

V gene TRBV28 combines with J gene TRBJ1-5; 10 positions agree with TRBD1. V gave up 6 bases and J gave up 0 bases; unmatched junction bases: 8. Germline values: CDR1 MDHEN, CDR2 SYDVKM. This CDR3 comprises 17 residues. CDR3 protein: CASRNRDRGCSNQPQHF. In nucleotides, the CDR3 is TGTGCCAGCAGGAATAGGGACAGGGGATGTAGCAATCAGCCCCAGCATTTT.

This chain connects TRBV30 to TRBJ1-4; 9 nucleotides align to TRBD1. With V trimmed by 0 bases and J by 6 bases, 5 bases remained unmatched. Germline-derived CDR1 and CDR2 are GTSNPN and SVGIG (reference sequence). The CDR3 is made up of 15 amino acids. The DNA for the CDR3 is TGTGCCTGGAGTGTACAGGGACAGGGCTATGAAAAACTGTTTTTT. Translated: CAWSVQGQGYEKLFF.

This chain links TRBV30 with TRBJ2-5; TRBD1 agrees at 8 bases. The CDR3 is 13 residues long. The germline V gene has CDR1 GTSNPN and CDR2 SVGIG (reference sequence). V lost 5 bases, J lost 5 bases, and 7 bases stayed unmatched. DNA of the CDR3: TGTGCCTGGGACAGGGGAACAGGGGAGACCCAGTACTTC. Its protein product is CAWDRGTGETQYF.

The chain joins TRBV5-1 to TRBJ1-6; the D is unclear. The CDR3 is 15 residues long. The V and J ends lost 3 bases and 5 bases respectively, with 12 bases between them. Germline V gene sequence: CDR1 SGHRS, CDR2 YFSETQ. CDR3 DNA sequence: TGCGCCAGCAGCTCCTATTCCAGAGATAATTCACCCCTCCACTTT. It codes for CASSSYSRDNSPLHF.

This clone was seen once. This chain joins TRBV27 and TRBJ2-2; TRBD1 matches 8 bases. With 1 base clipped from V and 5 bases from J, the junction kept 3 bases outside the gene matches. CDR3 length equals 15 residues. CDR1 is MNHEY, CDR2 SMNVEV, per germline (reference sequence). The DNA for the CDR3 is TGTGCCAGCAGTTTATACAGGGGGAGGACCGGGGAGCTGTTTTTT. Residues: CASSLYRGRTGELFF.

The chain links TRBV6-2 or TRBV6-3 to TRBJ1-6, with D perhaps matching TRBD1 (5 bases). V dropped 4 bases and J dropped 6 bases, with 13 bases sitting between them. This CDR3 contains 15 residues. Germline values: CDR1 MNHEY, CDR2 SVGEGT. The chain's CDR3 is CASSWDVRANSPLHF. CDR3 DNA: TGTGCCAGCAGTTGGGACGTCAGGGCTAATTCACCCCTCCACTTT.

The V call is TRBV27, the J call TRBJ1-1; 8 bases match TRBD1. V lost 1 base, J lost 3 bases, and 10 bases stayed unmatched. The CDR3 length is 17 residues. CDR1 and CDR2 (germline): MNHEY, SMNVEV (reference sequence). CDR3 DNA sequence: TGTGCCAGCAGTTTATTGGCCAAACAGGGGGTCGACACTGAAGCTTTCTTT. Amino acids: CASSLLAKQGVDTEAFF.

This chain links TRBV10-3 with TRBJ2-1; 13 positions agree with TRBD2. The CDR3 is 19 amino acids. V trimming: 4 bases; J trimming: 7 bases; junction bases outside the gene matches: 16. Germline-derived CDR1 and CDR2 are ENHRY and SYGVKD. CDR3 in DNA: TGTGCCATCAGTGGCCCTCGGGTACTAGCGGGAGGGCGCGGAAATGAGCAGTTCTTC. Translation: CAISGPRVLAGGRGNEQFF.

This chain links TRBV9 with TRBJ1-3, with D possibly TRBD1 on 5 matching bases. With 6 bases removed from V and 0 bases from J, the gap between germline ends came to 16 bases. CDR3 size: 16 residues. Per germline, CDR1 SGDLS and CDR2 YYNGEE. This CDR3 reads CASTTGGPSSGNTIYF. In nucleotides, the CDR3 is TGTGCCAGCACAACGGGGGGACCTAGCTCTGGAAACACCATATATTTT.

V and J are TRBV5-4 and TRBJ2-3; tentatively, D is TRBD2 (5 bases). Germline loops: CDR1 SGHNT, CDR2 YYREEE (reference sequence). The CDR3 extends over 14 amino acids. Trimming took off 5 bases at V and 0 bases at J, with 10 bases between the two ends. In DNA, the CDR3 is TGTGCCAGCAGGGCGGGTAGGAGCACAGATACGCAGTATTTT. It yields the protein CASRAGRSTDTQYF.

CDR3 in DNA: TGCGCCAGCAGCCAAGATCGAGGGAGCGACGAAAAACTGTTTTTT. This translates into CASSQDRGSDEKLFF. This chain links TRBV4-3 with TRBJ1-4; D ambiguous. The CDR3 sequence is 15 residues long. Germline V gene data show CDR1 as LGHNA and CDR2 as YSLEER. Trimming took off 0 bases at V and 8 bases at J, with 13 bases between the two ends.

The rearrangement links TRBV25-1 to TRBJ1-1; D is ambiguous. The CDR3 contains 14 residues. From germline, CDR1 is MGHDK and CDR2 SYGVNS. The germline V and J ends were trimmed by 1 base and 2 bases, with 8 bases remaining between them. CDR3 coding DNA: TGTGCCAGCAGTGAATGGCAAGTTAACACTGAAGCTTTCTTT. Its translation is CASSEWQVNTEAFF.

The genes are TRBV11-3 and TRBJ1-1; D is ambiguous. CDR3 size: 14 residues. Germline V gene data show CDR1 as SGHNT and CDR2 as YENEEA. V lost 2 bases and J 1 base, leaving 8 bases between the germline ends. CDR3 DNA: TGTGCCAGCAGCTTAAGAATGGGGAACACTGAAGCTTTCTTT. It specifies CASSLRMGNTEAFF.

The rearrangement links TRBV7-9 to TRBJ2-7, with no clear D. Germline CDR1 and CDR2: SEHNR and FQNEAQ (reference sequence). Trimming stripped 5 bases from V and 2 bases from J, with 10 bases between. The CDR3 is 13 amino acids. CDR3 sequence: CASSPVAAYEQYF. The CDR3 DNA sequence: TGTGCCAGCAGCCCAGTTGCGGCCTACGAGCAGTACTTC.

This clone was seen only once. V is TRBV20-1 and J is TRBJ2-7; D remains unclear. CDR1 and CDR2 (germline): DFQATT, SNEGSKA (reference sequence). Trimming stripped 3 bases from V and 9 bases from J, with 15 bases between. The CDR3 consists of 12 residues. CDR3 coding DNA: TGCAGTGCTAGTTTGCCACCCGAGCGGCAGTACTTC. Translation: CSASLPPERQYF.